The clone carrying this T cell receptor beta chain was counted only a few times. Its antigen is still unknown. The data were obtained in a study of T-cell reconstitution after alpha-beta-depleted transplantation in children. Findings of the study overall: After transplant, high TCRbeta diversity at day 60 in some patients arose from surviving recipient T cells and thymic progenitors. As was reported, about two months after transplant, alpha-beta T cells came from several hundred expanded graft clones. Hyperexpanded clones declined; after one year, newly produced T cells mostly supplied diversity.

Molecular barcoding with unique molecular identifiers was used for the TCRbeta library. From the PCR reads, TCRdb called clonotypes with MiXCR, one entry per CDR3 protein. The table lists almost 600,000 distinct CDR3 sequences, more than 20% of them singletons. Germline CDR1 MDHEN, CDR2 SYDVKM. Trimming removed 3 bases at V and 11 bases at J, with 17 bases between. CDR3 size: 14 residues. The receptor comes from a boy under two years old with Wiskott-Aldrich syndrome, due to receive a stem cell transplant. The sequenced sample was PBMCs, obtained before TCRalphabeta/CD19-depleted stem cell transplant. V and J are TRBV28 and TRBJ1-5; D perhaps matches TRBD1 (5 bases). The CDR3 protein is CASSLRTYRGAQHF. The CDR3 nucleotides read TGTGCCAGCAGTTTGAGGACCTACCGAGGGGCCCAGCATTTT.